This TCR beta chain was sequenced for a study of shared clonotypes between healthy human individuals. Whole-study results and caveats: About 5% of naive CD4 clonotypes were shared across a few donors. Non-shared clonotypes displayed generation probabilities falling below those of clonotypes present in all four donors.

Trimming shortened V by 4 bases and J by 2 bases, and 21 bases separated the two germline ends. This CDR3 spans 18 amino acids. CDR1 and CDR2 from the germline V gene are MDHEN and SYDVKM. Points on this clone: What it recognizes is unknown.

The protocol was immunoSEQ multiplex PCR, while the TCRdb copy is restricted to in-frame clones and leaves out a portion. The sample consists of some 2,000,000 clones, approximately 95% of them appearing once. V gene TRBV28 combines with J gene TRBJ2-1, with D possibly TRBD2 on 6 matching bases. This clonotype was obtained from a man younger than 35 in good health. The specimen sequenced was naive CD4+ T cells sorted from blood. Described subset: CD45RA+ positively selected. CDR3 sequence: CASSSPLAGPEAYNEQFF. CDR3 DNA sequence: TGTGCCAGCAGTTCCCCTTTGGCGGGGCCCGAGGCCTACAATGAGCAGTTCTTC.